The 9 T cell receptor beta chains reported below all come from one sample, sequenced in a study of T-cell memory formation after mild COVID-19. TCRdb recomputed calls from the 5' RACE reads with MiXCR, one row per CDR3 protein. The sample records about 560,000 distinct CDR3 sequences, 17% being singletons. Sequences were obtained from PBMCs or a T cell subset sorted from them (not recorded which). These receptors were obtained from an adult woman who had mild COVID-19 (a few samples of this study predate the infection). Cell type and time point are not known.

The V and J genes are TRBV5-4 and TRBJ2-1; 7 bases line up with TRBD1. This CDR3 is 16 amino acids long. V lost 5 bases to trimming and J lost 5 bases; unmatched junction nucleotides: 13. Germline loops: CDR1 SGHNT, CDR2 YYREEE (reference sequence). The CDR3 DNA is TGTGCCAGCAGTTTGATAGACAGGGTAGAGAACAATGAGCAGTTCTTC. It codes for CASSLIDRVENNEQFF.

This clonotype was detected a few times. The rearrangement joins TRBV12-3 or TRBV12-4 to TRBJ1-2; the D is unclear. This CDR3 spans 13 amino acids. Trimming shortened V by 4 bases and J by 6 bases, and 12 bases separated the two germline ends. In DNA form, the CDR3 reads TGTGCCAGCAGTTCTCAGGTGGGGAATGGCTACACCTTC. This translates into CASSSQVGNGYTF.

This chain joins TRBV7-2 and TRBJ2-1; weak D call: TRBD1 (6 bases). V was trimmed by 5 bases and J by 8 bases, leaving 13 bases between them. Germline V lookup: CDR1 SGHTA, CDR2 FQGNSA. The length of the CDR3 is 13 residues. The CDR3 DNA is TGTGCCAGCAGCCTACAACAGGGCTATGAGCAGTTCTTC. Protein: CASSLQQGYEQFF. Full variable domain (remainder filled in from reference TRBV7-2 and TRBJ2-1): GAGVSQSPSNKVTEKGKDVELRCDPISGHTALYWYRQSLGQGLEFLIYFQGNSAPDKSGLPSDRFSAERTGGSVSTLTIQRTQQEDSAVYLCASSLQQGYEQFFGPGTRLTVL.

This chain joins TRBV19 and TRBJ2-1; no reliable D call. The CDR3 is made up of 13 amino acids. V was shortened by 5 bases and J by 9 bases, with 14 bases between the two germline ends. Germline loops: CDR1 LNHDA, CDR2 SQIVND (reference sequence). Here the CDR3 DNA reads TGTGCCAGTAGTCCTCAAAAAGGTGGTGAGCAGTTCTTC. Translation: CASSPQKGGEQFF.

This clonotype showed up many times. The chain couples TRBV19 to TRBJ2-1, with D maybe TRBD1 (5 bases). Germline V gene sequence: CDR1 LNHDA, CDR2 SQIVND (reference sequence). This CDR3 contains 16 residues. V was pared by 3 bases and J by 4 bases, with 16 bases between. This CDR3 reads CASSIRRQYRYNEQFF. CDR3 DNA: TGTGCCAGTAGTATTCGGCGACAGTACCGTTACAATGAGCAGTTCTTC. The variable domain in full, completed from reference TRBV19 and TRBJ2-1, reads DGGITQSPKYLFRKEGQNVTLSCEQNLNHDAMYWYRQDPGQGLRLIYYSQIVNDFQKGDIAEGYSVSREKKESFPLTVTSAQKNPTAFYLCASSIRRQYRYNEQFFGPGTRLTVL.

V is TRBV21-1 and J is TRBJ1-6; the D call TRBD1 from the table was never checked on the DNA. TRBV21-1 counts as a pseudogene. There are 16 residues in the CDR3. CDR3 residues: CASSTAKTGGRSPLHF. In DNA, the CDR3 is TGTGCCAGCAGCACAGCAAAAACAGGGGGTCGGTCACCCCTCCACTTT.

This clonotype occurred a few times. The chain employs TRBV6-2 or TRBV6-3 and TRBJ2-2; D unclear. V was shortened by 4 bases and J by 1 base, with 16 bases between the two germline ends. The CDR3 contains 17 residues. Per the germline V gene, CDR1 is MNHEY and CDR2 is SVGEGT. As DNA, the CDR3 is TGTGCCAGCAGTTCTTTCCCTACTACTAAGAACACCGGGGAGCTGTTTTTT. It encodes CASSSFPTTKNTGELFF.

The chain couples TRBV7-2 to TRBJ1-1; TRBD1 is a possible D gene (5 bases). From germline, CDR1 is SGHTA and CDR2 FQGNSA. V lost 5 bases and J 4 bases, leaving 20 bases between the germline ends. The CDR3 has 16 residues. The CDR3 spells CASSRGGNGAFTEAFF. As DNA, the CDR3 is TGTGCCAGCAGCAGGGGTGGTAACGGAGCATTCACTGAAGCTTTCTTT.

The chain employs TRBV7-9 and TRBJ1-5; no firm D call. Deletions cut 5 bases from V and 4 bases from J, with 15 bases between. CDR1 is SEHNR, CDR2 FQNEAQ, per germline (reference sequence). CDR3 length: 15 residues. Here the CDR3 reads CASSTGLAENQPQHF. The CDR3 nucleotides read TGTGCCAGCAGCACCGGGTTGGCCGAAAATCAGCCCCAGCATTTT.